Following are 13 T cell receptor beta chains from one sample sequenced in a study of T cells after yellow fever vaccination. Using its own MiXCR run on the 5' RACE reads, TCRdb lists one record per CDR3 protein. The sample shows over 300,000 distinct CDR3 sequences, about 6.6% of them seen only once. Here the sequenced sample was PBMCs, taken more than 40 days after the first yellow fever vaccination. These receptors originate from a man aged 18 to 29 who received the YFV17D yellow fever vaccine.

This clonotype was counted only a few times. The V call is TRBV7-9, the J call TRBJ2-1, with 10 bases that match TRBD2. The CDR3 consists of 15 residues. CDR1 is SEHNR, CDR2 FQNEAQ, per germline (reference sequence). The trim removed 3 bases at V and 6 bases at J, leaving 5 bases unmatched. CDR3 DNA: TGTGCCAGCAGCTTGAGGCTAGCGGGGGTCAATGAGCAGTTCTTC. Its translation: CASSLRLAGVNEQFF.

This chain links TRBV4-3 with TRBJ1-3; D possibly corresponds to TRBD1 (6 bases). Germline V gene data show CDR1 as LGHNA and CDR2 as YSLEER. The length of the CDR3 is 15 residues. V dropped 3 bases and J dropped 2 bases, with 11 bases sitting between them. Here the CDR3 reads CASSQGAGAGNTIYF. The CDR3 bases are TGCGCCAGCAGCCAGGGTGCAGGGGCTGGAAACACCATATATTTT.

Points on this clonotype: Its ends do not fully match the called genes, so a read error is possible. The J gene is TRBJ2-7, the V gene TRBV14, with D possibly being TRBD1 (5 bases). This CDR3 comprises 14 residues. Germline CDR1 and CDR2: SGHDN and FVKESK. The CDR3 protein is CASSHRQKTDELYF. For the CDR3, the DNA is TGTGCCAGCAGCCATCGACAGAAAACGGACGAGCTGTACTTC.

This clonotype was counted at least ten times. V and J are TRBV27 and TRBJ2-5; TRBD1 matches at 7 bases. V lost 1 base and J lost 1; bases outside the gene matches: 9. Germline CDR1 and CDR2: MNHEY and SMNVEV (reference sequence). This CDR3 spans 17 amino acids. In DNA form, the CDR3 reads TGTGCCAGCAGTTTATTAGGGGCAGGGGGTGCCCAAGAGACCCAGTACTTC. Encoded protein: CASSLLGAGGAQETQYF.

The rearrangement uses TRBV7-2 and TRBJ2-7, with TRBD1 matching over 10 bases. Germline-derived CDR1 and CDR2 are SGHTA and FQGNSA. The CDR3 extends over 13 amino acids. Unmatched junction bases numbered 9, after V lost 4 bases and J lost 12 bases. The CDR3 loop reads CASSSPGQGSLYV. CDR3 bases: TGTGCCAGCAGCTCTCCGGGACAGGGGTCACTGTACGTC.

The chain uses TRBV6-5 and TRBJ1-4; D unclear. The V end lost 2 bases, the J end lost 10 bases, and 11 bases lay between the germline ends. The germline V gene has CDR1 MNHEY and CDR2 SVGAGI. The CDR3 length is 13 residues. The CDR3 region has the DNA TGTGCCAGCAGTTACGGGCAGGTTGGAAAACTGTTTTTT. Amino acid sequence: CASSYGQVGKLFF.

There are a few counts of this clonotype. The chain is built from TRBV7-9 and TRBJ2-5; D tentatively reads TRBD1 or TRBD2 (5 bases each). Germline lookup yields CDR1 SEHNR and CDR2 FQNEAQ (reference sequence). V was cut by 4 bases and J by 5 bases, with 14 bases left in between. This CDR3 is built from 14 residues. The CDR3 nucleotides read TGTGCCAGCAGCTCACCTCTAGGGGAGGAGACCCAGTACTTC. This sequence encodes CASSSPLGEETQYF.

This clonotype was found many times. The gene calls are TRBV5-1 and TRBJ2-2; D is ambiguous. The germline CDR1 and CDR2 sequences are SGHRS and YFSETQ. This CDR3 comprises 14 residues. Trimming pared 0 bases from V and 4 bases from J, leaving 7 bases between. The CDR3 region is CASSLDTSTGELFF. The CDR3, as DNA: TGCGCCAGCAGCTTGGACACGTCCACCGGGGAGCTGTTTTTT.

The chain links TRBV12-3 or TRBV12-4 to TRBJ2-3; no reliable D call. The CDR3 extends over 11 amino acids. Trimming shortened V by 6 bases and J by 11 bases, and 12 bases separated the two germline ends. The DNA of the CDR3 is TGTGCCAGCAGCTCCGGTGTGATGCAGTATTTT. This encodes CASSSGVMQYF.

This clonotype was picked up many times. The chain combines TRBV10-3 with TRBJ2-5; no definite D call. The CDR3 is 13 residues long. V lost 3 bases, J lost 5 bases, and 10 bases lay in between. The germline V gene has CDR1 ENHRY and CDR2 SYGVKD. CDR3 region: CAISDGTWETQYF. DNA of the CDR3: TGTGCCATCAGTGACGGTACTTGGGAGACCCAGTACTTC.

J is TRBJ2-5 and V is TRBV5-1, with D unresolved. Germline CDR1 SGHRS, CDR2 YFSETQ. The V gene lost 0 bases and the J gene lost 5 bases, with 14 bases spanning the gap. The CDR3 totals 15 residues. CDR3 in amino acids: CASSLGIAADETQYF. The CDR3 nucleotides read TGCGCCAGCAGCTTGGGCATAGCAGCAGATGAGACCCAGTACTTC.

This clonotype was observed at least ten times. The chain carries TRBV10-3 and TRBJ2-1; a weak D match, TRBD2 (6 bases). Germline V lookup: CDR1 ENHRY, CDR2 SYGVKD. The length of the CDR3 is 12 residues. Deletions cut 8 bases from V and 5 bases from J, with 10 bases between. CDR3 sequence reads: CAIAGGDNEQFF. The CDR3 nucleotides are TGTGCCATCGCCGGAGGGGACAATGAGCAGTTCTTC.

This clonotype was recorded many times. The J gene is TRBJ2-7, the V gene TRBV5-1, with 12 bases that match TRBD1. Per the germline V gene, CDR1 is SGHRS and CDR2 is YFSETQ. V trimming: 0 bases; J trimming: 6 bases; junction bases outside the gene matches: 13. This CDR3 is 18 amino acids long. The CDR3 sequence: CASSLAGTGGSRFGEQYF. In nucleotides, the CDR3 is TGCGCCAGCAGCTTGGCCGGGACAGGGGGCTCTCGGTTCGGCGAGCAGTACTTC.